The 29 T cell receptor beta chains below were found in one sample sequenced in a study of blood T cell repertoires in COVID-19. Profiling relied on immunoSEQ multiplex PCR, and the TCRdb table lists in-frame clones only, not all of them. The sample yields some 330,000 clones, about nine tenths seen once. Sequences were obtained from peripheral blood. The receptors were gathered from a woman aged 25-40 years with COVID-19, enrolled during active disease.

This clone turned up a few times. V usage is TRBV19 and J usage is TRBJ1-6; TRBD1 is a possible D gene (5 bases). This CDR3 region has 14 residues. Germline lookup yields CDR1 LNHDA and CDR2 SQIVND (reference sequence). V was pared by 3 bases and J by 7 bases, with 10 bases between. This chain's CDR3 is CASSMVRGNSPLHF. For the CDR3, the DNA is TGTGCCAGTAGTATGGTTAGGGGAAATTCACCCCTCCACTTT.

This clone was picked up one time. CDR3: CASSRGTGRDGYTF. In DNA form, the CDR3 reads TGTGCCAGCAGCCGCGGGACAGGGAGGGATGGCTACACCTTC. The chain carries TRBV27 and TRBJ1-2, with 9 bases that match TRBD1. The CDR3 sequence is 14 residues long. The germline V gene encodes CDR1 MNHEY and CDR2 SMNVEV (reference sequence). V shed 6 bases, J shed 6 bases, and the junction held 8 bases outside the gene matches.

The V call is TRBV2, the J call TRBJ1-3; D remains unclear. The V end was cut by 4 bases, the J end by 0 bases, with 7 bases between. Germline V gene lookup returns CDR1 SNHLY and CDR2 FYNNEI. The CDR3 spans 14 residues. For the CDR3, the DNA is TGTGCCAGCAGTGCGGGGATCTCTGGAAACACCATATATTTT. The encoded protein is CASSAGISGNTIYF.

The chain is built from TRBV5-6 and TRBJ2-4; possibly TRBD1 for D (5 bases). CDR1 and CDR2 (germline): SGHDT, YYEEEE. Trimming stripped 0 bases from V and 0 bases from J, with 19 bases between. This CDR3 is built from 19 residues. The CDR3 DNA reads TGTGCCAGCAGCTTGGCCCTTAACAGGTACAAATTAGCCAAAAACATTCAGTACTTC. Translated: CASSLALNRYKLAKNIQYF.

The CDR3 here is CSVTRGATNEKLFF. Written as DNA, the CDR3 is TGCAGCGTGACTAGGGGAGCAACTAATGAAAAACTGTTTTTT. The gene calls are TRBV29-1 and TRBJ1-4; D might be TRBD1 (5 bases). Germline CDR1 SQVTM, CDR2 ANQGSEA. V lost 6 bases and J 0 bases, leaving 11 bases between the germline ends. The CDR3 runs to 14 residues. The full variable domain, in which reference TRBV29-1 and TRBJ1-4 provide the parts outside the CDR3, is SAVISQKPSRDICQRGTSLTIQCQVDSQVTMMFWYRQQPGQSLTLIATANQGSEATYESGFVIDKFPISRPNLTFSTLTVSNMSPEDSSIYLCSVTRGATNEKLFFGSGTQLSVL.

This clone was observed a handful of times. The V call is TRBV4-2, the J call TRBJ1-2, with D perhaps TRBD1 (6 bases). Germline lookup yields CDR1 LGHNA and CDR2 YNFKEQ. The ends were cut back, 3 bases at V and 0 bases at J, with 23 bases in the middle. The CDR3 consists of 19 residues. CDR3 DNA sequence: TGTGCCAGCAGCCACCTACCCCACAGGGTCAAAGCCACTAACTATGGCTACACCTTC. It specifies CASSHLPHRVKATNYGYTF.

The chain employs TRBV7-2 and TRBJ1-2, with D possibly being TRBD1 (6 bases). The CDR3 totals 16 residues. Trimming pared 8 bases from V and 4 bases from J, leaving 23 bases between. Germline V lookup: CDR1 SGHTA, CDR2 FQGNSA. CDR3 region: CASLPAGQGTPYGYTF. In nucleotides, the CDR3 is TGTGCCAGCTTACCGGCCGGTCAGGGGACGCCCTATGGCTACACCTTC.

The V and J genes are TRBV7-2 and TRBJ1-6; 8 positions agree with TRBD1. The germline CDR1 and CDR2 sequences are SGHTA and FQGNSA. The CDR3 is 15 amino acids. The trim removed 4 bases at V and 7 bases at J, leaving 6 bases unmatched. The CDR3 protein is CASSSQGVKNSPLHF. As DNA, the CDR3 is TGTGCCAGCAGCTCACAGGGGGTGAAGAATTCACCCCTCCACTTT.

The V gene is TRBV4-1, the J gene TRBJ2-3; D remains ambiguous. The CDR3 is 11 residues long. The ends were cut back, 11 bases at V and 0 bases at J, with 6 bases in the middle. Germline V gene lookup returns CDR1 MGHRA and CDR2 YSYEKL. CDR3 nucleotides: TGCGCCGCGCGGAGCACAGATACGCAGTATTTT. Its protein is CAARSTDTQYF.

The V gene is TRBV7-9, the J gene TRBJ1-2; tentative D call: TRBD1 (5 bases). V dropped 10 bases and J dropped 5 bases, with 17 bases sitting between them. Germline CDR1 is SEHNR and CDR2 is FQNEAQ (reference sequence). The CDR3 runs 13 residues. The CDR3 DNA follows: TGTGCCACCCTGCCCGTGGGGGGATATGGCTACACCTTC. Translating it yields CATLPVGGYGYTF.

Points on this clone: This sample also contains other DNA sequences that code for the same CDR3. The genes are TRBV12-3 or TRBV12-4 and TRBJ1-5; D remains unclear. The length of the CDR3 is 13 residues. The V end was cut by 6 bases, the J end by 0 bases, with 6 bases between. DNA for the CDR3: TGTGCCAGCAGCCTATATAGCAATCAGCCCCAGCATTTT. Translated: CASSLYSNQPQHF.

This chain uses TRBV2 with TRBJ1-4, with TRBD1 identical over 8 bases. This CDR3 is built from 15 residues. V lost 6 bases and J lost 8; bases outside the gene matches: 11. Germline V lookup: CDR1 SNHLY, CDR2 FYNNEI. The CDR3 DNA follows: TGTGCCAGCAGGAGTCCGGGACAGGCTTGGGAAAAACTGTTTTTT. As protein: CASRSPGQAWEKLFF.

CDR3 sequence reads: CASSLRQGAMETQYF. The CDR3 nucleotides are TGCGCCAGCAGCCTGAGACAGGGGGCTATGGAGACCCAGTACTTC. The chain is built from TRBV5-1 and TRBJ2-5; 10 bases fit TRBD1. V shed 4 bases and J 5 bases; nucleotides not matched to a gene: 8. This CDR3 is built from 15 residues. From germline, CDR1 is SGHRS and CDR2 YFSETQ. The variable domain in full, with the rest retrieved from reference TRBV5-1 and TRBJ2-5, is KAGVTQTPRYLIKTRGQQVTLSCSPISGHRSVSWYQQTPGQGLQFLFEYFSETQRNKGNFPGRFSGRQFSNSRSEMNVSTLELGDSALYLCASSLRQGAMETQYFGPGTRLLVL.

The chain has TRBV7-3 and TRBJ2-1; 11 nucleotides align to TRBD2. The CDR3 spans 15 residues. Germline V gene sequence: CDR1 SGHTA, CDR2 FQGTGA. J was trimmed by 6 bases and V by 5 bases; bases with no gene match: 6. The CDR3 protein is CASSLRGTSGNEQFF. The CDR3 nucleotides are TGTGCCAGCAGCCTTCGTGGGACTAGCGGCAATGAGCAGTTCTTC.

The CDR3 DNA reads TGTGCCAGCAGCCCCGGGCCGGGGAGTTACAATGAGCAGTTCTTC. As protein: CASSPGPGSYNEQFF. The chain uses TRBV4-2 and TRBJ2-1, with a tentative D call TRBD2 (5 bases). V lost 4 bases to trimming and J lost 4 bases, with 14 bases between them. This CDR3 has 15 amino acids. Germline V lookup: CDR1 LGHNA, CDR2 YNFKEQ.

This clone was observed a single time. The chain couples TRBV28 to TRBJ2-7, with 8 positions matching TRBD2. This CDR3 comprises 15 residues. Germline V lookup: CDR1 MDHEN, CDR2 SYDVKM. Trimming took 6 bases from V and 2 from J; bases not matched to a gene: 9. The CDR3 reads CASRPQGLGAYEQYV. The CDR3 DNA reads TGTGCCAGCAGACCCCAGGGACTAGGGGCCTACGAGCAGTACGTC.

This clone showed up just once. The rearrangement joins TRBV4-2 to TRBJ2-2; 9 bases match TRBD2. The CDR3 length is 17 residues. J lost 6 bases, V lost 1 base, and 9 bases had no gene match. Germline assignment: CDR1 LGHNA and CDR2 YNFKEQ. The CDR3 protein is CASSQAQISGGAGELFF. CDR3 nucleotide sequence: TGTGCCAGCAGCCAAGCACAAATTAGCGGGGGTGCCGGGGAGCTGTTTTTT.

This chain connects TRBV4-3 to TRBJ1-1, with 9 bases matching TRBD1. With 2 bases clipped from V and 4 bases from J, the junction kept 8 bases outside the gene matches. Germline lookup yields CDR1 LGHNA and CDR2 YSLEER. The CDR3 runs 16 residues. DNA for the CDR3: TGCGCCAGCAGCCAAACAGGGGGCGCGACGTCCACTGAAGCTTTCTTT. Amino acid sequence: CASSQTGGATSTEAFF.

The chain joins TRBV6-5 to TRBJ1-1; D uncertain. V was pared by 0 bases and J by 0 bases, with 5 bases between. The CDR3 is 14 residues long. Germline-derived CDR1 and CDR2 are MNHEY and SVGAGI. In DNA form, the CDR3 reads TGTGCCAGCAGTTACTCTGACTTGAACACTGAAGCTTTCTTT. This codes for CASSYSDLNTEAFF.

The J gene is TRBJ1-3, the V gene TRBV10-1; D remains unclear. Trimming cost V 7 bases and J 0 bases, with 10 bases left between them. Germline values: CDR1 WNHNN, CDR2 SYGVQD (reference sequence). The CDR3 spans 14 residues. The CDR3 coding sequence is TGCGCCAGCATTCAACAGATCTCTGGAAACACCATATATTTT. This encodes CASIQQISGNTIYF.

This clone has a single count. This chain joins TRBV28 and TRBJ1-2; TRBD1 aligns across 8 bases. CDR1 and CDR2 (germline): MDHEN, SYDVKM. This CDR3 contains 15 residues. The ends lost 6 bases at V and 2 bases at J; junction bases unmatched: 8. The CDR3 loop reads CASSTDRGRNYGYTF. The CDR3 DNA follows: TGTGCCAGCAGCACTGACAGGGGAAGGAACTATGGCTACACCTTC.

This clone is a singleton in its sample. The chain employs TRBV4-2 and TRBJ1-1; D gene uncertain. CDR1 and CDR2 (germline): LGHNA, YNFKEQ. Trimming shortened V by 0 bases and J by 5 bases, and 10 bases separated the two germline ends. This CDR3 spans 14 amino acids. The CDR3 sequence is CASSQEGRETEAFF. In DNA form, the CDR3 reads TGTGCCAGCAGCCAAGAAGGGAGGGAAACTGAAGCTTTCTTT.

The sample holds a few counts of this clone. The J gene is TRBJ1-2, the V gene TRBV7-2; a weak D match, TRBD1 (5 bases). CDR3 length: 14 residues. The ends were cut back, 2 bases at V and 4 bases at J, with 11 bases in the middle. Germline lookup yields CDR1 SGHTA and CDR2 FQGNSA. CDR3 sequence: CASSLLGPGYGYTF. The CDR3 region has the DNA TGTGCCAGCAGCTTACTGGGGCCCGGCTATGGCTACACCTTC.

V and J are TRBV2 and TRBJ1-5; D perhaps matches TRBD1 (6 bases). The CDR3 length is 13 residues. Trimming shortened V by 8 bases and J by 3 bases, and 11 bases separated the two germline ends. The germline V gene has CDR1 SNHLY and CDR2 FYNNEI. As DNA, the CDR3 is TGTGCCAGCGCACAGGGAGTCAATCAGCCCCAGCATTTT. Protein sequence: CASAQGVNQPQHF.

This clone was recorded only once. The chain uses TRBV2 and TRBJ1-1; no definite D call. Trimming shortened V by 1 base and J by 1 base, and 7 bases separated the two germline ends. Germline values: CDR1 SNHLY, CDR2 FYNNEI. CDR3 size: 14 residues. CDR3 nucleotides: TGTGCCAGCAGTGAAGTAGGGAGGAACACTGAAGCTTTCTTT. It is translated as CASSEVGRNTEAFF.

The rearrangement links TRBV2 to TRBJ2-7; D might be TRBD2 (6 bases). CDR1 SNHLY and CDR2 FYNNEI come from the germline V gene. The V end was cut by 3 bases, the J end by 7 bases, with 16 bases between. The CDR3 is 14 amino acids. Here the CDR3 reads CASSDTGDVGEQYV. The CDR3 coding sequence is TGTGCCAGCAGTGACACGGGGGATGTGGGGGAGCAGTACGTC.

This clone was found once. This chain links TRBV5-4 with TRBJ1-2, with a tentative D call TRBD1 (5 bases). Trimming cost V 4 bases and J 1 base, with 23 bases left between them. The CDR3 loop spans 18 amino acids. Germline CDR1 reads SGHNT; CDR2 reads YYREEE (reference sequence). The CDR3, as DNA: TGTGCCAGCAGCGAAGACCCGGGACTTACCCTCTTTAACTATGGCTACACCTTC. This encodes CASSEDPGLTLFNYGYTF.

The chain joins TRBV6-4 to TRBJ1-1, with D perhaps TRBD1 (6 bases). The V gene lost 6 bases and the J gene lost 11 bases, with 22 bases spanning the gap. The germline CDR1 and CDR2 sequences are MRHNA and SNTAGT. The CDR3 has 14 residues. CDR3 bases: TGTGCCAGCAGCCCGGGACACGGGTGGGAAGAGGCTTTCTTT. The encoded protein is CASSPGHGWEEAFF.

This clone was seen more than once but under ten times. The chain couples TRBV5-4 to TRBJ1-2, with D unresolved. V lost 1 base to trimming and J lost 8 bases, with 12 bases between them. The CDR3 has 13 amino acids. The germline CDR1 and CDR2 sequences are SGHNT and YYREEE (reference sequence). The CDR3 spells CASSLYVMGGYTF. The CDR3 DNA follows: TGTGCCAGCAGCTTGTACGTGATGGGCGGCTACACCTTC.